This TCR beta chain was sequenced in a study of shared T cell receptors in the human thymus. Some clones are missing from TCRdb's copy, which holds only in-frame ones; the method was immunoSEQ multiplex PCR. Of approximately 730,000 clones listed, 80% to 90% are singletons. Germline V gene lookup returns CDR1 MDHEN and CDR2 SYDVKM. CDR3 length: 13 residues. V lost 6 bases, J lost 2 bases, and 10 bases lay in between. This sample also belongs to another study, concerning human thymus T cells. In that study: From resections taken during corrective heart surgery, the thymus tissue was obtained. It looked as if thymic and blood repertoires used V and J genes in a biased way. Related research found strongly overlapping thymic repertoires in unrelated individuals.

This sequence originates from a girl under three years old with a congenital heart defect. Sample: thymocytes. The chain couples TRBV28 to TRBJ1-1; D is ambiguous. The CDR3 DNA reads TGTGCCAGCAGCGGCGCAGGAAACACTGAAGCTTTCTTT. Amino acid sequence: CASSGAGNTEAFF.